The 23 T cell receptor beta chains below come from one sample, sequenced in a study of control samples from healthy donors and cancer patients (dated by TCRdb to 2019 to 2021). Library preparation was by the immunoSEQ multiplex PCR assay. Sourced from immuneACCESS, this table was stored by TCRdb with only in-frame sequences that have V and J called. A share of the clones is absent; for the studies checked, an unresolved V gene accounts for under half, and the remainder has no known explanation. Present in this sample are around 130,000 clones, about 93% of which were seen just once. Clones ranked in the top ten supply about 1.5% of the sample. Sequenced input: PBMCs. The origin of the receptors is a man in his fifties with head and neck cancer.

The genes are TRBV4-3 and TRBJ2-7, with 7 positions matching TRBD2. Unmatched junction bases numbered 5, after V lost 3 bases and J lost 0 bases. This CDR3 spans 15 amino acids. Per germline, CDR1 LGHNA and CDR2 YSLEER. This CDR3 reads CASSQNRGDSYEQYF. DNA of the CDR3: TGCGCCAGCAGCCAGAATCGGGGGGACTCCTACGAGCAGTACTTC.

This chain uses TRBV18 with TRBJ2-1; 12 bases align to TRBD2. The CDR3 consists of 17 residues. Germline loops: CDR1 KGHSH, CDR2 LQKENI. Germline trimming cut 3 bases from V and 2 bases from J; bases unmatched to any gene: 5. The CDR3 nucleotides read TGTGCCAGCTCACCGAGGACTAGCGGGGAGGCCTACAATGAGCAGTTCTTC. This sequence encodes CASSPRTSGEAYNEQFF.

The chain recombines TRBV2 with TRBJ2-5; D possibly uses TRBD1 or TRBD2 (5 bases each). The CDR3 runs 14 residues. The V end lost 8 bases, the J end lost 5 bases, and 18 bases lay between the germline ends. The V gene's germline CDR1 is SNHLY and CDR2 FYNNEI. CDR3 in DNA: TGTGCCAGCGCTACCCTAGCAGGGCAGGAGACCCAGTACTTC. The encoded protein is CASATLAGQETQYF.

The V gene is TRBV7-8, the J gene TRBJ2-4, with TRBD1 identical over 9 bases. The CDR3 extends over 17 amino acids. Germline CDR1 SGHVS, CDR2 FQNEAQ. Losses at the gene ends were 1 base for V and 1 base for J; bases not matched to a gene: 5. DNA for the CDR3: TGTGCCAGCAGCTTAGATGGGACAGGGCGGGCCAAAAACATTCAGTACTTC. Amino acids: CASSLDGTGRAKNIQYF.

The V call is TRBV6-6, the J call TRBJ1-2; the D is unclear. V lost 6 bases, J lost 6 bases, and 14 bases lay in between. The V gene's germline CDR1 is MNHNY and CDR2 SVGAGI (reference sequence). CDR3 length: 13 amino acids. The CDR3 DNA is TGTGCCAGCAGCCAAAGGGAAATGAATGGCTACACCTTC. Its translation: CASSQREMNGYTF.

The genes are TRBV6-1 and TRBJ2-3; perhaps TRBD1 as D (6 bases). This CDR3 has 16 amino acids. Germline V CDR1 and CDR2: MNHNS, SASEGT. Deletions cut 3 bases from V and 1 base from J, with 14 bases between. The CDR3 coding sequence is TGTGCCAGCAGTGAGAGCCGACAGGCGCGCACAGATACGCAGTATTTT. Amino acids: CASSESRQARTDTQYF.

This CDR3 reads CASSFAELEQYF. In DNA form, the CDR3 reads TGTGCCAGCAGTTTCGCGGAGCTCGAGCAGTACTTC. The J gene is TRBJ2-7, the V gene TRBV12-3 or TRBV12-4; no firm D call. CDR3 size: 12 residues. V shed 3 bases and J shed 6 bases, with 9 bases lying between them.

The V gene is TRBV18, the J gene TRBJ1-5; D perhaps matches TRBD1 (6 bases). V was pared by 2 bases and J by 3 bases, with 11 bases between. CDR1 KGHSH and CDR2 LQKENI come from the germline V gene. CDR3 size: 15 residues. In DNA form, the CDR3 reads TGTGCCAGCTCACCAAGGGGGGGACTCAATCAGCCCCAGCATTTT. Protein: CASSPRGGLNQPQHF.

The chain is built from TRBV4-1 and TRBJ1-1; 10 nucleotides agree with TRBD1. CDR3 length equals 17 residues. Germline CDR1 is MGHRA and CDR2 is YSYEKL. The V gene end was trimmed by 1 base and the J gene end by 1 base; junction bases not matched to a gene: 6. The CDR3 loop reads CASSQGSGTGANTEAFF. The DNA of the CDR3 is TGCGCCAGCAGCCAAGGCTCCGGGACAGGGGCGAACACTGAAGCTTTCTTT.

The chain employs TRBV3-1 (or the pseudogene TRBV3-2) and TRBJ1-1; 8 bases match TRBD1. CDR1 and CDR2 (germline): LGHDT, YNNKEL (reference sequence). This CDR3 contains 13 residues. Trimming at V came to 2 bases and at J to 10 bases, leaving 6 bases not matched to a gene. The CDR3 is CASSQPGDRTAFF. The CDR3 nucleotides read TGTGCCAGCAGCCAACCCGGGGACAGGACAGCTTTCTTT.

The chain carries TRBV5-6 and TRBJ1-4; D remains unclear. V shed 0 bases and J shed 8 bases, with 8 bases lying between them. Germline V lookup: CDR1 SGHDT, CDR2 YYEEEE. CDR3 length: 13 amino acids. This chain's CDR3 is CASSLVLGEKLFF. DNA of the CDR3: TGTGCCAGCAGCTTGGTCTTAGGGGAAAAACTGTTTTTT.

DNA for the CDR3: TGTGCCAGCAGCGTAGACGTTAGCGCGATGGATACGCAGTATTTT. It specifies CASSVDVSAMDTQYF. The chain links TRBV9 to TRBJ2-3; tentative D call: TRBD2 (5 bases). The CDR3 is 15 amino acids. V was shortened by 0 bases and J by 6 bases, with 14 bases between the two germline ends. Germline CDR1 reads SGDLS; CDR2 reads YYNGEE.

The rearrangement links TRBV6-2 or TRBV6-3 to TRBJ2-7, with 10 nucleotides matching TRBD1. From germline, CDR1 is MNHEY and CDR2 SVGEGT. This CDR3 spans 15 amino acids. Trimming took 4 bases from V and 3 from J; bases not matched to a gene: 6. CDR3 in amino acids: CASSSADRGYYEQYF. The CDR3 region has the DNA TGTGCCAGCAGTTCGGCGGACAGGGGGTACTACGAGCAGTACTTC.

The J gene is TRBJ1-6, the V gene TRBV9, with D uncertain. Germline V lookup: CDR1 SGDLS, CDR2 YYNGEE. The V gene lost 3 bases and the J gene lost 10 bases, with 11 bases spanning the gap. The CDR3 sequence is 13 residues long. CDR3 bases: TGTGCCAGCAGCGCGGATTATGGGTCACCCCTCCACTTT. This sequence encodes CASSADYGSPLHF. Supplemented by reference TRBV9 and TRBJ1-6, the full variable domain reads DSGVTQTPKHLITATGQRVTLRCSPRSGDLSVYWYQQSLDQGLQFLIQYYNGEERAKGNILERFSAQQFPDLHSELNLSSLELGDSALYFCASSADYGSPLHFGNGTRLTVT.

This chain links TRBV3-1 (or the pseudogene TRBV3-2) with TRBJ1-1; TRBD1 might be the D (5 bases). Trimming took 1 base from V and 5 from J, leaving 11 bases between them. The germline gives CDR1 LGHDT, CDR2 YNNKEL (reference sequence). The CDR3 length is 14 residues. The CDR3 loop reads CASSQVYRTTEAFF. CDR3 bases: TGTGCCAGCAGCCAAGTGTACAGGACTACTGAAGCTTTCTTT.

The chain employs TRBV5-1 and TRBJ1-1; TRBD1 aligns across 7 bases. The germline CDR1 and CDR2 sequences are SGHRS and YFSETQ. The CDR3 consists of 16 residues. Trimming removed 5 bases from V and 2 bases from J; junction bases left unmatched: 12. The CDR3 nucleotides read TGCGCCAGCAGACCCGTAGGGGGCAGGGGAAACACTGAAGCTTTCTTT. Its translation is CASRPVGGRGNTEAFF. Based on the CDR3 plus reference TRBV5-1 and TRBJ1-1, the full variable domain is KAGVTQTPRYLIKTRGQQVTLSCSPISGHRSVSWYQQTPGQGLQFLFEYFSETQRNKGNFPGRFSGRQFSNSRSEMNVSTLELGDSALYLCASRPVGGRGNTEAFFGQGTRLTVV.

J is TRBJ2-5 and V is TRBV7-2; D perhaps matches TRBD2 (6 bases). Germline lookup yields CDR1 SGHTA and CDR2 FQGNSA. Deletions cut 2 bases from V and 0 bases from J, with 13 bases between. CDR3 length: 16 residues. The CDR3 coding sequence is TGTGCCAGCAGCTTAACCCAACTAGCTTACCAAGAGACCCAGTACTTC. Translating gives CASSLTQLAYQETQYF.

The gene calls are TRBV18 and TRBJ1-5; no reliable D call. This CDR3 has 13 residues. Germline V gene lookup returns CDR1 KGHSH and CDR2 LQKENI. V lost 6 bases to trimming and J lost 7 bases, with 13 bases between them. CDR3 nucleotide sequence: TGTGCCAGCTCCAACCAGGAGGCACAGCCCCAGCATTTT. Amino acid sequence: CASSNQEAQPQHF.

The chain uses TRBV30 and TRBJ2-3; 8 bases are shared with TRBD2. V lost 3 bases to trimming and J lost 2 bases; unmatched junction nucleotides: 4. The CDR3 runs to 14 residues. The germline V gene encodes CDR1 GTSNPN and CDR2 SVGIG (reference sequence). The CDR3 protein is CAWREAGVTDTQYF. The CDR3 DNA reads TGTGCCTGGAGGGAAGCGGGGGTCACAGATACGCAGTATTTT.

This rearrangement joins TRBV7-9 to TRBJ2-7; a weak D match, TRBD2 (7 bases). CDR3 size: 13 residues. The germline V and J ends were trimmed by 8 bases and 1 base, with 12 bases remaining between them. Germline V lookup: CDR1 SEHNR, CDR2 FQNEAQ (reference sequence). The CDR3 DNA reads TGTGCCAGCCGTAGGGGGGGATCCTACGAGCAGTACTTC. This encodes CASRRGGSYEQYF.

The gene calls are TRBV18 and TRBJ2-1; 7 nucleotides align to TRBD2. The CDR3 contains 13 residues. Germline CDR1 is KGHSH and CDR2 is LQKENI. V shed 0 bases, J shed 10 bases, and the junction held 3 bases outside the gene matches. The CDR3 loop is CASSPPSGGEQFF. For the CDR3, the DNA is TGTGCCAGCTCACCACCGTCGGGGGGAGAGCAGTTCTTC.

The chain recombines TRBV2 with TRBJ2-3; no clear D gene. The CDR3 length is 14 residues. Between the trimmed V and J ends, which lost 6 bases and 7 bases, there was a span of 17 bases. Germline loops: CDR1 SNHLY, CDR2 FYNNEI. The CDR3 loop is CASSNQGLGNTQYF. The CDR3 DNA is TGTGCCAGCAGCAATCAAGGGTTGGGAAATACGCAGTATTTT.

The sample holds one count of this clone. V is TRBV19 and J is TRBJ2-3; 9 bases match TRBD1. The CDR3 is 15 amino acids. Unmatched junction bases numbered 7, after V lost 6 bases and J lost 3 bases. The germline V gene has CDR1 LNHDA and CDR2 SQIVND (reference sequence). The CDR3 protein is CASRGSGTGTDTQYF. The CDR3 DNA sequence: TGTGCCAGTAGGGGTTCCGGGACAGGGACAGATACGCAGTATTTT.